A single sample gave rise to the 30 T cell receptor beta chains below, sequenced in a study of T cell repertoires in cytomegalovirus infection. TCRdb itself ran the reads through MiXCR, one entry per CDR3 protein. The sample contains about 570,000 distinct CDR3 sequences, approximately 40% of which appear only once. Their target antigens are unknown. This sample comprised cultured PBMCs, obtained from culture after CMV antigen stimulation. The origin of the receptors is a human donor in good health (CMV status not recorded). Some clones in this sample may be carry-over from other donors' samples.

This chain connects TRBV7-2 to TRBJ2-3; unclear D gene. Germline CDR1 is SGHTA and CDR2 is FQGNSA. The CDR3 loop spans 12 amino acids. Trimming left V 5 bases short and J 4 bases short, with 7 bases between. The CDR3 DNA reads as TGTGCCAGCAGCCCGGTCGCAGATACGCAGTATTTT. This codes for CASSPVADTQYF.

The chain has TRBV29-1 and TRBJ2-3; possibly TRBD1 or TRBD2 for D (5 bases each). CDR3 length equals 16 residues. Germline-derived CDR1 and CDR2 are SQVTM and ANQGSEA. Trimming removed 4 bases from V and 2 bases from J, with 19 bases in between. The CDR3 loop reads CSVGGRGGSFTDTQYF. CDR3 DNA: TGCAGCGTTGGAGGGCGTGGGGGTTCCTTCACAGATACGCAGTATTTT.

V is TRBV7-2 and J is TRBJ2-3, with D possibly being TRBD1 or TRBD2 (6 bases each). Trimming left V 2 bases short and J 3 bases short, with 12 bases between. The CDR3 extends over 15 amino acids. Germline CDR1 is SGHTA and CDR2 is FQGNSA. CDR3 nucleotides: TGTGCCAGCAGCTTATATACAGGGAGGACAGATACGCAGTATTTT. It translates to CASSLYTGRTDTQYF.

The V and J genes are TRBV6-5 and TRBJ2-1; 8 bases are a match to TRBD1. With V trimmed by 5 bases and J by 6 bases, 15 bases remained unmatched. The CDR3 contains 17 residues. Germline CDR1 and CDR2: MNHEY and SVGAGI. CDR3 sequence: CASSLDQGATRGNEQFF. CDR3 DNA: TGTGCCAGCAGTCTCGACCAGGGGGCGACGAGGGGCAATGAGCAGTTCTTC.

In this sample, this clonotype turned up a few times. The chain employs TRBV4-1 and TRBJ2-5; D is ambiguous. CDR3 length equals 15 residues. The V end was cut by 0 bases, the J end by 4 bases, with 12 bases between. Per germline, CDR1 MGHRA and CDR2 YSYEKL. The CDR3 DNA follows: TGCGCCAGCAGCCAAGATAGGAGCGTCGCAGAGACCCAGTACTTC. This encodes CASSQDRSVAETQYF.

The CDR3 nucleotides read TGCACCGCACCCCGGGTCAACTATGGCTACACCTTC. This translates into CTAPRVNYGYTF. The chain combines TRBV20-1 with TRBJ1-2; D is undetermined. The CDR3 runs to 12 residues. Germline V gene sequence: CDR1 DFQATT, CDR2 SNEGSKA (reference sequence).

In its sample, this clonotype was seen once. The genes are TRBV6-1 and TRBJ1-5; D unresolved. Deletions cut 5 bases from V and 5 bases from J, with 10 bases between. The CDR3 contains 13 residues. Germline V gene sequence: CDR1 MNHNS, CDR2 SASEGT. The CDR3 region has the DNA TGTGCCAGCAGTTACCGTCTAGATCAGCCCCAGCATTTT. It codes for CASSYRLDQPQHF.

The chain recombines TRBV7-9 with TRBJ1-5; tentatively, D is TRBD1 (5 bases). Germline V lookup: CDR1 SEHNR, CDR2 FQNEAQ (reference sequence). The CDR3 is 13 residues long. V dropped 5 bases and J dropped 5 bases, with 10 bases sitting between them. The CDR3 here is CASSQDIYQPQHF. The CDR3 nucleotides are TGTGCCAGCAGCCAGGACATATATCAGCCCCAGCATTTT.

This clonotype was found a few times. This chain uses TRBV11-2 with TRBJ2-7; D is uncertain. V dropped 0 bases and J dropped 2 bases, with 5 bases sitting between them. CDR1 is SGHAT and CDR2 is FQNNGV in the germline V gene. The CDR3 runs 13 residues. In DNA, the CDR3 is TGTGCCAGCAGCTTAGACCTGACCTACGAGCAGTACTTC. Protein sequence: CASSLDLTYEQYF.

The chain combines TRBV7-8 with TRBJ2-3; 7 bases map to TRBD2. J was trimmed by 0 bases and V by 1 base; bases with no gene match: 4. The CDR3 totals 16 residues. Germline lookup yields CDR1 SGHVS and CDR2 FQNEAQ. CDR3 loop: CASSLGSSGSTDTQYF. CDR3 nucleotides: TGTGCCAGCAGCTTAGGTAGTAGCGGGAGCACAGATACGCAGTATTTT.

This chain links TRBV27 with TRBJ2-7; weak D call: TRBD2 (6 bases). Trimming cost V 0 bases and J 1 base, with 13 bases left between them. CDR3 length: 16 residues. The germline gives CDR1 MNHEY, CDR2 SMNVEV (reference sequence). The CDR3 protein is CASSLSIAEVSYEQYF. The CDR3 DNA reads as TGTGCCAGCAGTTTATCGATAGCGGAAGTTTCCTACGAGCAGTACTTC.

The genes are TRBV23-1 and TRBJ2-7; D possibly matches TRBD1 or TRBD2 (5 bases each). TRBV23-1 is sorted into the ORF group, with uncertain function. The ends were cut back, 2 bases at V and 1 base at J, with 15 bases in the middle. The length of the CDR3 is 16 residues. The CDR3 nucleotides read TGCGCCAGCAGTCAAGGTCCGGGACCCATTTCCTACGAGCAGTACTTC. Its protein product is CASSQGPGPISYEQYF.

This clonotype occurred a few times. J is TRBJ2-1 and V is TRBV7-6; D not certain. The CDR3 sequence is 12 residues long. Germline values: CDR1 SGHVS, CDR2 FNYEAQ. The V gene lost 7 bases and the J gene lost 5 bases, with 9 bases spanning the gap. The CDR3 sequence is CASTRAHNEQFF. The CDR3 DNA reads as TGTGCCAGCACCCGCGCCCACAATGAGCAGTTCTTC.

The chain combines TRBV29-1 with TRBJ2-3; D may be TRBD1 or TRBD2 (5 bases each). Per germline, CDR1 SQVTM and CDR2 ANQGSEA. This CDR3 is built from 12 residues. Trimming stripped 7 bases from V and 2 bases from J, with 10 bases between. The CDR3 is CSAGPLTDTQYF. The CDR3 DNA sequence: TGCAGCGCGGGACCTCTCACAGATACGCAGTATTTT.

The V gene is TRBV7-2, the J gene TRBJ1-6, with D possibly TRBD1 on 6 matching bases. V was pared by 7 bases and J by 9 bases, with 16 bases between. This CDR3 is 14 amino acids long. CDR1 and CDR2 (germline): SGHTA, FQGNSA. This chain's CDR3 is CASTLHREPSPLHF. Written as DNA, the CDR3 is TGTGCCAGCACCCTTCACAGGGAGCCTTCACCCCTCCACTTT.

This clonotype turned up a few times. This rearrangement joins TRBV7-9 to TRBJ2-3; TRBD1 agrees at 8 bases. J was trimmed by 0 bases and V by 5 bases; bases with no gene match: 4. CDR3 length equals 15 residues. Germline CDR1 reads SEHNR; CDR2 reads FQNEAQ (reference sequence). The CDR3 bases are TGTGCCAGCAGCCCGGGACAGGCTAGCACAGATACGCAGTATTTT. This encodes CASSPGQASTDTQYF.

CDR3 region: CASSARGRTSEAFF. CDR3 nucleotide sequence: TGTGCCAGCAGCGCCAGGGGGCGAACATCTGAAGCTTTCTTT. The rearrangement links TRBV7-9 to TRBJ1-1, with 8 bases matching TRBD1. The J segment lost 6 bases and the V segment lost 5 bases, leaving 8 bases of the junction unmatched. The CDR3 is 14 residues long. Germline V lookup: CDR1 SEHNR, CDR2 FQNEAQ (reference sequence). Based on the CDR3 plus reference TRBV7-9 and TRBJ1-1, the full variable domain is DTGVSQNPRHKITKRGQNVTFRCDPISEHNRLYWYRQTLGQGPEFLTYFQNEAQLEKSRLLSDRFSAERPKGSFSTLEIQRTEQGDSAMYLCASSARGRTSEAFFGQGTRLTVV.

Ten or more counts support this clonotype. The chain recombines TRBV7-2 with TRBJ1-2; 9 bases map to TRBD1. Trimming cost V 5 bases and J 5 bases; bases outside gene matches: 6. CDR3 length: 14 residues. Germline V gene data show CDR1 as SGHTA and CDR2 as FQGNSA. In DNA form, the CDR3 reads TGTGCCAGCAGCCTAGGACAGGGGCTTTATGGCTACACCTTC. Translated: CASSLGQGLYGYTF.

The chain links TRBV7-6 to TRBJ2-7; 9 bases are shared with TRBD2. The V gene end was trimmed by 1 base and the J gene end by 0 bases; junction bases not matched to a gene: 10. Germline values: CDR1 SGHVS, CDR2 FNYEAQ. CDR3 size: 18 residues. The CDR3: CASSLVEAGGIGSYEQYF. CDR3 bases: TGTGCCAGCAGCTTAGTAGAGGCGGGAGGGATCGGCTCCTACGAGCAGTACTTC.

This clonotype was counted between two and nine times. The gene calls are TRBV7-2 and TRBJ1-6, with D tentatively TRBD1 (6 bases). Trimming took off 4 bases at V and 10 bases at J, with 17 bases between the two ends. Per the germline V gene, CDR1 is SGHTA and CDR2 is FQGNSA. This CDR3 is built from 15 residues. The CDR3 reads CASSSVGGAGSPLHF. CDR3 sequence (DNA): TGTGCCAGCAGCTCCGTTGGGGGGGCAGGGTCACCCCTCCACTTT.

The J gene is TRBJ1-6, the V gene TRBV5-1, with D unclear. The length of the CDR3 is 15 residues. V lost 1 base and J 2 bases, leaving 7 bases between the germline ends. Germline CDR1 is SGHRS and CDR2 is YFSETQ. CDR3: CASSLTEPYNSPLHF. The DNA of the CDR3 is TGCGCCAGCAGCTTGACGGAGCCCTATAATTCACCCCTCCACTTT.

This clonotype was counted between two and nine times. The rearrangement links TRBV11-2 to TRBJ2-7; 8 bases map to TRBD2. Germline V lookup: CDR1 SGHAT, CDR2 FQNNGV. The CDR3 is made up of 14 amino acids. Germline trimming cut 7 bases from V and 4 bases from J; bases unmatched to any gene: 9. Here the CDR3 reads CASNPLAETYEQYF. DNA of the CDR3: TGTGCCAGCAACCCACTAGCGGAAACGTACGAGCAGTACTTC.

This clonotype was picked up a small number of times. V usage is TRBV12-3 or TRBV12-4 and J usage is TRBJ2-7, with unresolved D. The CDR3 has 14 amino acids. Trimming shortened V by 1 base and J by 5 bases, and 12 bases separated the two germline ends. For the CDR3, the DNA is TGTGCCAGCAGTTTAGGGAGTCCCCCGGACGAGCAGTACTTC. Amino acids: CASSLGSPPDEQYF.

This clonotype was observed a handful of times. This chain joins TRBV2 and TRBJ2-4; weak D call: TRBD2 (7 bases). CDR3 size: 14 residues. V lost 4 bases to trimming and J lost 8 bases, with 15 bases between them. In germline, CDR1 is SNHLY, CDR2 FYNNEI. The CDR3 nucleotides are TGTGCCAGCAGTGGAGGGGGGGGTTTGGACATTCAGTACTTC. Translation gives CASSGGGGLDIQYF.

The chain uses TRBV27 and TRBJ2-7; D possibly corresponds to TRBD1 (7 bases). The V end was cut by 2 bases, the J end by 3 bases, with 14 bases between. The CDR3 covers 15 residues. In germline, CDR1 is MNHEY, CDR2 SMNVEV (reference sequence). CDR3 bases: TGTGCCAGCAGTTTACAGGGGGAGGTTCTCTACGAGCAGTACTTC. Protein product: CASSLQGEVLYEQYF.

The chain is built from TRBV10-3 and TRBJ2-1; the D gene could be TRBD1 or TRBD2 (5 bases each). The CDR3 contains 14 residues. Deletions cut 0 bases from V and 3 bases from J, with 6 bases between. Germline lookup yields CDR1 ENHRY and CDR2 SYGVKD. Here the CDR3 reads CAISESGDYNEQFF. The CDR3, as DNA: TGTGCCATCAGTGAGTCGGGGGACTACAATGAGCAGTTCTTC.

The chain carries TRBV29-1 and TRBJ2-7; 10 bases fit TRBD1. Germline loops: CDR1 SQVTM, CDR2 ANQGSEA. The V and J ends lost 6 bases and 5 bases, in that order; junction bases with no gene match: 7. This CDR3 comprises 13 residues. The CDR3 reads CSVGSGTGDEQYF. In DNA form, the CDR3 reads TGCAGCGTGGGCTCCGGGACAGGGGACGAGCAGTACTTC.

This clonotype has ten or more counts. J is TRBJ2-7 and V is TRBV7-2, with D possibly being TRBD1 or TRBD2 (5 bases each). The CDR3 has 14 residues. Germline V gives CDR1 SGHTA, CDR2 FQGNSA. Trimming removed 4 bases from V and 0 bases from J, with 10 bases in between. The CDR3 DNA follows: TGTGCCAGCAGCTATCCGGGACCCTCCTACGAGCAGTACTTC. It is translated as CASSYPGPSYEQYF. Drawing the rest from reference TRBV7-2 and TRBJ2-7, the complete variable domain is GAGVSQSPSNKVTEKGKDVELRCDPISGHTALYWYRQSLGQGLEFLIYFQGNSAPDKSGLPSDRFSAERTGGSVSTLTIQRTQQEDSAVYLCASSYPGPSYEQYFGPGTRLTVT.

This sequence joins TRBV6-1 and TRBJ1-4, with D uncertain. CDR1 is MNHNS, CDR2 SASEGT, per germline. This CDR3 contains 13 residues. V was clipped by 9 bases and J by 6 bases, with 14 bases between them. DNA for the CDR3: TGTGCCAGTAGGACCCTAAGGGATGAAAAACTGTTTTTT. Translated: CASRTLRDEKLFF.

This clonotype was counted a few times. The chain recombines TRBV19 with TRBJ2-1, with 9 positions matching TRBD2. CDR3 length: 17 residues. The J segment lost 3 bases and the V segment lost 7 bases, leaving 13 bases of the junction unmatched. Germline CDR1 reads LNHDA; CDR2 reads SQIVND (reference sequence). Here the CDR3 reads CASKPVSGSIGYNEQFF. The CDR3 coding sequence is TGTGCCAGTAAACCCGTTAGCGGGAGTATTGGCTACAATGAGCAGTTCTTC.